The present T cell receptor (beta chain) was sequenced within a study of technical replicates of blood from a handful of donors. The CDR3 covers 15 residues. CDR1 is MDHEN and CDR2 is SYDVKM in the germline V gene. V lost 7 bases and J lost 1, with 14 bases in between. Produced via immunoSEQ multiplex PCR; TCRdb's table is partial and in-frame only. The sample includes tens of thousands of clones, 94% seen only once; the top ten take 0.26%. This chain connects TRBV28 to TRBJ1-3, with D possibly matching TRBD1 (5 bases). This TCR came from a human donor in good health. Input material: T cells isolated from PBMCs. The CDR3 sequence is CASTSPAGSGNTIYF. CDR3 sequence (DNA): TGTGCCAGCACCTCACCAGCAGGGTCTGGAAACACCATATATTTT.